This TCR beta chain is from a study of T cells expressing NK-cell markers. About the research overall: The study sequenced eight donors, seven HCMV-seropositive and one seronegative.

CDR1 and CDR2 from the germline V gene are MDHEN and SYDVKM. The CDR3 loop spans 14 amino acids. Study-wide results and limits: The CD3+CD56-NKG2C+ fraction of a handful of donors was likewise dominated by these clonotypes.

A note on this clonotype: Its antigen is not identified.

TCRdb derives one entry per CDR3 protein from the 5' RACE reads, leaving out DNA. Here the sample table reports 500,000 to 700,000 distinct CDR3 sequences. The material sequenced was blood T cells: a sorted CD56 or NKG2C T cell subset, CD4+ or CD8+ T cells, or bulk PBMC T cells (not recorded which). This clonotype originated in a man aged 18 to 29 in good health. The rearrangement uses TRBV28 and TRBJ2-3; lacking DNA, the TRBD2 call made by TCRdb goes unchecked. The CDR3 protein is CASSPDSAGDTQYF.